This is a list of T cell receptor beta chains from one sample in a study of T cell changes during pregnancy in multiple sclerosis. TCRdb keeps only in-frame clones here, not all; method: immunoSEQ multiplex PCR. The repertoire holds fewer than 15,000 clones, with almost 90% as singletons. This specimen was CD8+ T cells from peripheral blood mononuclear cells, taken in the first trimester of pregnancy. All receptors derive from a female donor with multiple sclerosis, enrolled in a pregnancy study. Both conserved end residues are part of each CDR3. A D gene is named only where the DNA matches it firmly. A clone size is listed for some rows: how often the clone was seen (once, few, many), or a class if it is expanded.

v_gene: TRBV10-2; abundance: NA; d_gene: NA; j_gene: TRBJ1-2; CDR3nt: TGCGCCAGCAGTGAGAAGTCGGGGTATGGCTACACCTTC; CDR3aa: CASSEKSGYGYTF
v_gene: TRBV2; abundance: NA; d_gene: NA; j_gene: TRBJ2-1; CDR3nt: TGTGCCAGCAGGACCGGGGGTGGGTACAATGAGCAGTTCTTC; CDR3aa: CASRTGGGYNEQFF
v_gene: TRBV27; abundance: NA; d_gene: TRBD1; j_gene: TRBJ1-1; CDR3nt: TGTGCCAGCAGTCCGTCCACAGGGGAAGCAAACACTGAAGCTTTCTTT; CDR3aa: CASSPSTGEANTEAFF
v_gene: TRBV30; abundance: NA; d_gene: TRBD1; j_gene: TRBJ1-2; CDR3nt: TGTGCCTGGAGCCCCCGGGGGACAGGGGGCTCGACTAACTATGGCTACACCTTC; CDR3aa: CAWSPRGTGGSTNYGYTF
v_gene: TRBV28; abundance: NA; d_gene: NA; j_gene: TRBJ1-5; CDR3nt: TGTGCCGACCGGGTCCCACTGCCCCAGCATTTT; CDR3aa: CADRVPLPQHF
v_gene: TRBV28; abundance: NA; d_gene: TRBD1; j_gene: TRBJ2-7; CDR3nt: TGTGCCAGCGCCTACGAGACAGGGGGCGGATACGAGCAGTACTTC; CDR3aa: CASAYETGGGYEQYF
v_gene: TRBV7-2; abundance: once; d_gene: NA; j_gene: TRBJ2-1; CDR3nt: TGTGCCAGCAGCGATCTTGTAGGGGGTGGTGAGCAGTTCTTC; CDR3aa: CASSDLVGGGEQFF
v_gene: TRBV6-1; abundance: NA; d_gene: NA; j_gene: TRBJ2-3; CDR3nt: TGTGCCAGCAGTGAAGGTGCGGAAGATACGCAGTATTTT; CDR3aa: CASSEGAEDTQYF
v_gene: TRBV28; abundance: once; d_gene: NA; j_gene: TRBJ1-2; CDR3nt: TGTGCCAGCAGTCAGGACCAACTGGAGGGTATATATGGCTACACCTTC; CDR3aa: CASSQDQLEGIYGYTF
v_gene: TRBV27; abundance: NA; d_gene: TRBD2; j_gene: TRBJ2-3; CDR3nt: TGTGCCAGCCGGCCCTTGCGGGGGGCTATCACAGATACGCAGTATTTT; CDR3aa: CASRPLRGAITDTQYF
v_gene: TRBV4-3; abundance: NA; d_gene: NA; j_gene: TRBJ1-2; CDR3nt: TGCGCCAGCAGCCAAGCCTGGCAGGGTTATGGCTACACCTTC; CDR3aa: CASSQAWQGYGYTF
v_gene: TRBV5-6; abundance: once; d_gene: TRBD1; j_gene: TRBJ1-2; CDR3nt: TGTGCCAGCAGCTGGGACAGGGCTAACTATGGCTACACCTTC; CDR3aa: CASSWDRANYGYTF
v_gene: TRBV6-5; abundance: NA; d_gene: NA; j_gene: TRBJ1-1; CDR3nt: TGTGCCAGCAGTTACCAGGAGGGGAACACTGAAGCTTTCTTT; CDR3aa: CASSYQEGNTEAFF
v_gene: TRBV6-1; abundance: NA; d_gene: NA; j_gene: TRBJ1-1; CDR3nt: TGTGCCAGCAGAGGAGGATCCACTGAAGCTTTCTTT; CDR3aa: CASRGGSTEAFF
v_gene: TRBV4-3; abundance: NA; d_gene: TRBD1; j_gene: TRBJ1-2; CDR3nt: TGCGCCAGCAGCCAAGGTGTGAAGGGACAGGACGAATTCTATGGCTACACCTTC; CDR3aa: CASSQGVKGQDEFYGYTF
v_gene: TRBV5-6; abundance: NA; d_gene: TRBD2; j_gene: TRBJ2-7; CDR3nt: TGTGCCAGCAGCTTGGGACTAGCTCTGTACGAGCAGTACTTC; CDR3aa: CASSLGLALYEQYF
v_gene: TRBV2; abundance: once; d_gene: TRBD1; j_gene: TRBJ2-7; CDR3nt: TGTGCCAGCAGTTCTGGACAGGGAGACACCTACGAGCAGTACTTC; CDR3aa: CASSSGQGDTYEQYF
v_gene: TRBV29-1; abundance: NA; d_gene: NA; j_gene: TRBJ2-7; CDR3nt: TGCAGCGTTAAACACCCCAACGGGTTCTACGAGCAGTACTTC; CDR3aa: CSVKHPNGFYEQYF
v_gene: TRBV7-5; abundance: NA; d_gene: NA; j_gene: TRBJ2-1; CDR3nt: TGTGCCAGAAGCAGAATGGGGCTAGCGGGGTACAATGAGCAGTTCTTC; CDR3aa: CARSRMGLAGYNEQFF
v_gene: TRBV4-2; abundance: once; d_gene: NA; j_gene: TRBJ2-3; CDR3nt: TGTGCCAGCAGCCAGAGCGGCAGGACAGATACGCAGTATTTT; CDR3aa: CASSQSGRTDTQYF
v_gene: TRBV9; abundance: NA; d_gene: NA; j_gene: TRBJ1-1; CDR3nt: TGTGCCAGCAGCGTAGAAGGGGATCGTGAAGCTTTCTTT; CDR3aa: CASSVEGDREAFF
v_gene: TRBV7-9; abundance: NA; d_gene: NA; j_gene: TRBJ1-4; CDR3nt: TGTGCCAGCAGCTTACGAGATGTGGAAAAACTGTTTTTT; CDR3aa: CASSLRDVEKLFF
v_gene: TRBV13; abundance: once; d_gene: NA; j_gene: TRBJ2-5; CDR3nt: TGTGCCAGCAGCTTACAGGGCCAAGAGACCCAGTACTTC; CDR3aa: CASSLQGQETQYF
v_gene: TRBV4-1; abundance: NA; d_gene: TRBD2; j_gene: TRBJ2-7; CDR3nt: TGCGCCAGCAGCCAAGTAGCGGGGTGGGCCAGCGAGCAGTACTTC; CDR3aa: CASSQVAGWASEQYF
v_gene: TRBV11-2; abundance: NA; d_gene: TRBD1; j_gene: TRBJ2-7; CDR3nt: TGTGCCAGCAGCCCAGGGACAGGGGAAGGCTACGAGCAGTACTTC; CDR3aa: CASSPGTGEGYEQYF
v_gene: TRBV7-3; abundance: NA; d_gene: TRBD2; j_gene: TRBJ2-5; CDR3nt: TGTGCCAGCAGCCCCGGGGGCGGGGGGGCCGAGACCCAGTACTTC; CDR3aa: CASSPGGGGAETQYF
v_gene: TRBV6-5; abundance: NA; d_gene: TRBD1; j_gene: TRBJ1-2; CDR3nt: TGTGCCAGCAGTACCCTCGGACAGGCTAACTATGGCTACACCTTC; CDR3aa: CASSTLGQANYGYTF
v_gene: TRBV5-1; abundance: NA; d_gene: NA; j_gene: TRBJ1-2; CDR3nt: TGCGCCGGACTAGAAGGTGGCAGCAACTATGGCTACACCTTC; CDR3aa: CAGLEGGSNYGYTF
v_gene: TRBV30; abundance: NA; d_gene: NA; j_gene: TRBJ1-1; CDR3nt: TGTGCCTGGAGGGACAAAGGCTTGAACACTGAAGCTTTCTTT; CDR3aa: CAWRDKGLNTEAFF
v_gene: TRBV27; abundance: NA; d_gene: NA; j_gene: TRBJ2-7; CDR3nt: TGTGCCAGCAGTTTCACAGGGAGTGAGCGGTACTTC; CDR3aa: CASSFTGSERYF
v_gene: TRBV19; abundance: NA; d_gene: TRBD1; j_gene: TRBJ1-6; CDR3nt: TGTGCCAGTAGGCCAGGGGGAAAGGTGGGTTCACCCCTCCACTTT; CDR3aa: CASRPGGKVGSPLHF
v_gene: TRBV11-2; abundance: NA; d_gene: NA; j_gene: TRBJ1-6; CDR3nt: TGTGCCAGCAGCTTCCAGGGGTATAATTCACCCCTCCACTTT; CDR3aa: CASSFQGYNSPLHF
v_gene: TRBV27; abundance: NA; d_gene: TRBD1; j_gene: TRBJ2-2; CDR3nt: TGTGCCAGCAGTTTAGGTTGGACAGGGGTTCCCGGGGAGCTGTTTTTT; CDR3aa: CASSLGWTGVPGELFF
v_gene: TRBV7-9; abundance: NA; d_gene: TRBD1; j_gene: TRBJ2-1; CDR3nt: TGTGCCAGCAGCCCCTACAGGGGGCGCAGGTACAATGAGCAGTTCTTC; CDR3aa: CASSPYRGRRYNEQFF
v_gene: TRBV11-3; abundance: few; d_gene: NA; j_gene: TRBJ2-2; CDR3nt: TGTGCCAGCAGCTTCGACACCCGAGGGGAGCTGTTTTTT; CDR3aa: CASSFDTRGELFF
v_gene: TRBV9; abundance: NA; d_gene: NA; j_gene: TRBJ1-1; CDR3nt: TGTGCCAGCAGCGCCGGGGCCCAGGGGCCTAACACTGAAGCTTTCTTT; CDR3aa: CASSAGAQGPNTEAFF
v_gene: TRBV6-1; abundance: NA; d_gene: TRBD1; j_gene: TRBJ1-1; CDR3nt: TGTGCCAGCAGTGAAGTGTGGACAGGGTTGAACACTGAAGCTTTCTTT; CDR3aa: CASSEVWTGLNTEAFF
v_gene: TRBV5-6; abundance: NA; d_gene: NA; j_gene: TRBJ1-1; CDR3nt: TGTGCCAGCAGCTTTCAGGCGCCCACTGAAGCTTTCTTT; CDR3aa: CASSFQAPTEAFF
v_gene: TRBV2; abundance: NA; d_gene: TRBD2; j_gene: TRBJ2-2; CDR3nt: TGTGCCAGCGTCGGGGGGACCGGGGAGCTGTTTTTT; CDR3aa: CASVGGTGELFF
v_gene: TRBV2; abundance: NA; d_gene: TRBD2; j_gene: TRBJ2-7; CDR3nt: TGTGCCACCGGTGGCGGGGGGGGGTACGAGCAGTACTTC; CDR3aa: CATGGGGGYEQYF
v_gene: TRBV12-5; abundance: NA; d_gene: NA; j_gene: TRBJ1-2; CDR3nt: TGTGCTAGTGGTTCAGGGCTACTCTATGGCTACACCTTC; CDR3aa: CASGSGLLYGYTF
v_gene: TRBV11-2; abundance: NA; d_gene: NA; j_gene: TRBJ2-5; CDR3nt: TGTGCCAGCAGCTCAGAGGGGCCCCAAGAGACCCAGTACTTC; CDR3aa: CASSSEGPQETQYF
v_gene: TRBV30; abundance: NA; d_gene: NA; j_gene: TRBJ1-6; CDR3nt: TGTGCCTGGAGTGTGGATTCAGGGAATAATTCACCCCTCCACTTT; CDR3aa: CAWSVDSGNNSPLHF
v_gene: TRBV6-5; abundance: NA; d_gene: NA; j_gene: TRBJ1-1; CDR3nt: TGTGCCAGCAGTTACGTCAGTGGTGACACTGAAGCTTTCTTT; CDR3aa: CASSYVSGDTEAFF
v_gene: TRBV7-8; abundance: NA; d_gene: NA; j_gene: TRBJ1-3; CDR3nt: TGTGCCAGCACCCGGCGGGGGAAAGAAAACACCATATATTTT; CDR3aa: CASTRRGKENTIYF
v_gene: TRBV7-3; abundance: NA; d_gene: TRBD1; j_gene: TRBJ2-1; CDR3nt: TGTGCCAGCAGCTTAAACCAGGGGGCATACAATGAGCAGTTCTTC; CDR3aa: CASSLNQGAYNEQFF
v_gene: TRBV6-1; abundance: NA; d_gene: TRBD1; j_gene: TRBJ1-1; CDR3nt: TGTGCCAGCAGCTGGGACAGGGCTAACACTGAAGCTTTCTTT; CDR3aa: CASSWDRANTEAFF
v_gene: TRBV6-1; abundance: NA; d_gene: TRBD2; j_gene: TRBJ2-3; CDR3nt: TGTGCCAGCAGTGAAGCCCAGCGGGGGGCAGATACGCAGTATTTT; CDR3aa: CASSEAQRGADTQYF
v_gene: TRBV5-5; abundance: NA; d_gene: TRBD1; j_gene: TRBJ2-5; CDR3nt: TGTGCCAGCAGCTTGGTGGGGGCAGGGGGCTTTCGAAGAGAGACCCAGTACTTC; CDR3aa: CASSLVGAGGFRRETQYF
v_gene: TRBV29-1; abundance: few; d_gene: TRBD1; j_gene: TRBJ1-1; CDR3nt: TGCAGCGTCCTCGGGACAGGCATGAACACTGAAGCTTTCTTT; CDR3aa: CSVLGTGMNTEAFF
v_gene: TRBV9; abundance: NA; d_gene: NA; j_gene: TRBJ1-2; CDR3nt: TGTGCCAGCAGCCAAGGGGTGAACTATGGCTACACCTTC; CDR3aa: CASSQGVNYGYTF
v_gene: TRBV9; abundance: NA; d_gene: TRBD2; j_gene: TRBJ2-3; CDR3nt: TGTGCCAGCAGCGCGACTAGCTCGGTCACAGATACGCAGTATTTT; CDR3aa: CASSATSSVTDTQYF
v_gene: TRBV4-3; abundance: NA; d_gene: TRBD2; j_gene: TRBJ2-1; CDR3nt: TGCGCCAGCAGCCAAATAGCGGGACTAGGCCCCTTTAATGAGCAGTTCTTC; CDR3aa: CASSQIAGLGPFNEQFF
v_gene: TRBV7-8; abundance: NA; d_gene: NA; j_gene: TRBJ1-5; CDR3nt: TGTGCCAGCAGCGCCCGGACAGAGGGCAATCAGCCCCAGCATTTT; CDR3aa: CASSARTEGNQPQHF